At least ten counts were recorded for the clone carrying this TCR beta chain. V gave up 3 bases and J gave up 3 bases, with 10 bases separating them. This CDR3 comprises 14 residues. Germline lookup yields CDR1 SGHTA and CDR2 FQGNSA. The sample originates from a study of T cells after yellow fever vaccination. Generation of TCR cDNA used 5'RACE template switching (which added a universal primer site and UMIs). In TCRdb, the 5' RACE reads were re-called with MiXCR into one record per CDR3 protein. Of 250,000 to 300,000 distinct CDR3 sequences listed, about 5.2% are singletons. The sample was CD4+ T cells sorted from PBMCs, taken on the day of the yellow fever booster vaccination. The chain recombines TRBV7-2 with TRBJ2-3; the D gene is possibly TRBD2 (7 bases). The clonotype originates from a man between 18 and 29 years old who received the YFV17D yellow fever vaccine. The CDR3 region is CASSFGGATDTQYF. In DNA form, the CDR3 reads TGTGCCAGCAGCTTTGGGGGGGCGACAGATACGCAGTATTTT.